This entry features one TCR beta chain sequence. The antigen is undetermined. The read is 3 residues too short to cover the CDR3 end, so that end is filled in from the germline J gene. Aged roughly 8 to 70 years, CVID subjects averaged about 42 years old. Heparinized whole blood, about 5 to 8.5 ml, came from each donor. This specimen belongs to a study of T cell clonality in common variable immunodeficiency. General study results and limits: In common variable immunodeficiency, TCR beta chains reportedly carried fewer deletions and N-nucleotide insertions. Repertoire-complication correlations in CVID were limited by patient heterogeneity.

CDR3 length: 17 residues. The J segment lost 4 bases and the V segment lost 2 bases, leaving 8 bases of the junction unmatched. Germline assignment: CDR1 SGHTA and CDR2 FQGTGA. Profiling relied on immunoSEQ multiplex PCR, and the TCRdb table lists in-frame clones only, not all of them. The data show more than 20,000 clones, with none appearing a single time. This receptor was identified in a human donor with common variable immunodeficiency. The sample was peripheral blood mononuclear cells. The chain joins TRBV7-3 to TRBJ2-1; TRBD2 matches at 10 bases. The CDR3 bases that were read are TGTGCCAGCAGCTTACATTCGGGACTAGCGCGATACAATGAG. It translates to CASSLHSGLARYNE. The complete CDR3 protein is CASSLHSGLARYNEQFF. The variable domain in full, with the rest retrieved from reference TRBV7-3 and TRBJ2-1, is GAGVSQTPSNKVTEKGKYVELRCDPISGHTALYWYRQSLGQGPEFLIYFQGTGAADDSGLPNDRFFAVRPEGSVSTLKIQRTERGDSAVYLCASSLHSGLARYNEQFFGPGTRLTVL.